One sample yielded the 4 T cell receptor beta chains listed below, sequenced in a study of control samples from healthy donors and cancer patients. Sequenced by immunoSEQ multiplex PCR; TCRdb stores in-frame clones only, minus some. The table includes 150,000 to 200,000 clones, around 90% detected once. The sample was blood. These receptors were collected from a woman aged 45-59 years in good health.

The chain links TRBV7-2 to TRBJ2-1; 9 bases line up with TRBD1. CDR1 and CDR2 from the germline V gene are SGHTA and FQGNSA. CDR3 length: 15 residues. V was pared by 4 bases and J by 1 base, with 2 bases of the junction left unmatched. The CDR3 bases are TGTGCCAGCAGCTACGACAGGGGGTCCTACAATGAGCAGTTCTTC. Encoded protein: CASSYDRGSYNEQFF.

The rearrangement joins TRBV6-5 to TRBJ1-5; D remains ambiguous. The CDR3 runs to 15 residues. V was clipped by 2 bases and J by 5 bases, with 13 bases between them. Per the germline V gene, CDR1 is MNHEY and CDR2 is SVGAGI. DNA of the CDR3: TGTGCCAGCAGTTACAAGGGAGGGTATGATCAGCCCCAGCATTTT. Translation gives CASSYKGGYDQPQHF.

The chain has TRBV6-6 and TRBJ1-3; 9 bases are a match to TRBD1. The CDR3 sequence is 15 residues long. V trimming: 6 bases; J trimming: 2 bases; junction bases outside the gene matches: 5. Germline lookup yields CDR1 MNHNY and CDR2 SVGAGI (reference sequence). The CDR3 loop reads CASSDTGGAGNTIYF. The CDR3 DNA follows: TGTGCCAGCAGCGACACAGGGGGCGCTGGAAACACCATATATTTT.

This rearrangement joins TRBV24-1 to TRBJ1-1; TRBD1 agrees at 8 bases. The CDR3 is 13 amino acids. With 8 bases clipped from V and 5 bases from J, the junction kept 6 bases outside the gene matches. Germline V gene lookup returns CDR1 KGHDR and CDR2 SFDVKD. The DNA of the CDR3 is TGTGCCACCATGACAGGGGCGAATACTGAAGCTTTCTTT. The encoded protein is CATMTGANTEAFF.